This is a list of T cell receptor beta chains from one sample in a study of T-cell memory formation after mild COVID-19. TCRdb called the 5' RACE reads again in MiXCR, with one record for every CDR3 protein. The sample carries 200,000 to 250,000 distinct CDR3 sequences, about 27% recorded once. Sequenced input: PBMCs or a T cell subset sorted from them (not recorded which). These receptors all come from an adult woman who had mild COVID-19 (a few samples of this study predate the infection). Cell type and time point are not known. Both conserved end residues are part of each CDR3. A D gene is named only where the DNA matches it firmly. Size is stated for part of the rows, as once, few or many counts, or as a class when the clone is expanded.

CASSPTPGPPSYTF TRBV4-1 . . TRBJ1-2
CASSMWRGEQYF TRBV19 . TRBD2 TRBJ2-3
CASSLADSNEQFF TRBV7-9 few . TRBJ2-1
CASRPYLSGANVLTF TRBV6-2/TRBV6-3 few . TRBJ2-6
CATSRAGRGGLNEQFF TRBV15 . TRBD2 TRBJ2-1
CASSEFEDRVNDEQYF TRBV25-1 . TRBD1 TRBJ2-7
CSAGTGGIGAFF TRBV29-1 . TRBD1 TRBJ1-1
CASTIHRATGELFF TRBV6-5 . . TRBJ2-2
CASSTQTGLSQPQHF TRBV7-2 few TRBD1 TRBJ1-5
CASTFRGFSGYGYTF TRBV12-3/TRBV12-4 . . TRBJ1-2
CASSTGVYGYTF TRBV6-2/TRBV6-3 few TRBD1 TRBJ1-2
CASSATPRAGGLTDTQYF TRBV9 . TRBD2 TRBJ2-3
CAISEGGMIYGYTF TRBV10-3 . . TRBJ1-2
CASSLSGAVYGYTF TRBV12-3/TRBV12-4 . . TRBJ1-2
CASSSPYEQYF TRBV7-9 many . TRBJ2-7
CASSVASLTDTQYF TRBV25-1 . . TRBJ2-3
CASSLRIDTEAFF TRBV7-6 many . TRBJ1-1
CAISAMGDTQYF TRBV10-3 few . TRBJ2-3
CASRRQGPSGKDEQFF TRBV6-4 few . TRBJ2-1